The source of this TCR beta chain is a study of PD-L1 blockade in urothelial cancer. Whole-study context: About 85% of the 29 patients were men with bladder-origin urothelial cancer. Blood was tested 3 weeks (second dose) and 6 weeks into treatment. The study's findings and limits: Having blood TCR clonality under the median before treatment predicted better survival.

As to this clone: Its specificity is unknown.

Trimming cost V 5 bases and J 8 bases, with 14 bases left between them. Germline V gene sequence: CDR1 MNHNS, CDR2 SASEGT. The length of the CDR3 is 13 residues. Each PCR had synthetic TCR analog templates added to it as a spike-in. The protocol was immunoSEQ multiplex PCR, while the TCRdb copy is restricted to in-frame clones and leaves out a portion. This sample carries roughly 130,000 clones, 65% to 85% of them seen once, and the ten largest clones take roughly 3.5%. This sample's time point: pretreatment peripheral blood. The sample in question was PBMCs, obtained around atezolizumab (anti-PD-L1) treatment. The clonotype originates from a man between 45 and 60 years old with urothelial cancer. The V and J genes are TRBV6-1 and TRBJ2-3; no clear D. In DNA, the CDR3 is TGTGCCAGCAGTCCTCACAGCAAACCTACGCAGTATTTT. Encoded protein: CASSPHSKPTQYF.